The rows below give T cell receptor beta chains drawn from one sample of a study of CD8 T cells in ankylosing spondylitis. TCRdb itself ran the 5' RACE reads through MiXCR, one entry per CDR3 protein. The sample lists a few hundred thousand distinct CDR3 sequences, around 7.6% occurring once. Sample: blood, either unsorted or a sorted T cell fraction (not recorded which). These receptors were taken from a male donor with ankylosing spondylitis. Each CDR3 is given with its conserved first and last residue. Fields, in order: V gene, J gene, clone size, D gene, CDR3 protein, CDR3 DNA. A D gene is named only where the DNA matches it firmly. Size values are once, few and many counts, or a class for expanded clones, and some rows have none.

v_call: TRBV6-2/TRBV6-3; j_call: TRBJ2-7; clone_size: few; d_call: -; cdr3_aa: CASSYTWVEQYF; cdr3_nt: TGTGCCAGCAGTTACACGTGGGTCGAGCAGTACTTC
v_call: TRBV12-3/TRBV12-4; j_call: TRBJ2-6; clone_size: few; d_call: TRBD1; cdr3_aa: CASSPRTGYSGANVLTF; cdr3_nt: TGTGCCAGCAGTCCCCGGACAGGGTATTCTGGGGCCAACGTCCTGACTTTC
v_call: TRBV20-1; j_call: TRBJ2-1; clone_size: -; d_call: TRBD2; cdr3_aa: CRGQKPTSGAFSYNEQFF; cdr3_nt: TGCAGGGGCCAGAAACCGACTAGCGGGGCGTTCTCCTACAATGAGCAGTTCTTC
v_call: TRBV2; j_call: TRBJ1-4; clone_size: -; d_call: TRBD1; cdr3_aa: CASSRDRGFEKLFF; cdr3_nt: TGTGCCAGCAGCCGGGACAGGGGTTTTGAAAAACTGTTTTTT
v_call: TRBV15; j_call: TRBJ1-5; clone_size: many; d_call: -; cdr3_aa: CATSRSGREGPQHF; cdr3_nt: TGTGCCACCAGCAGATCTGGCAGGGAGGGGCCCCAGCATTTT
v_call: TRBV6-5; j_call: TRBJ2-1; clone_size: few; d_call: -; cdr3_aa: CANGTGWETFF; cdr3_nt: TGTGCCAATGGGACGGGGTGGGAAACGTTCTTC
v_call: TRBV11-1; j_call: TRBJ2-3; clone_size: -; d_call: -; cdr3_aa: CASSTAGGSTDTQYF; cdr3_nt: TGTGCCAGCAGCACCGCGGGTGGCAGCACAGATACGCAGTATTTT
v_call: TRBV15; j_call: TRBJ2-7; clone_size: -; d_call: TRBD1; cdr3_aa: CATSTDRGTYEQYF; cdr3_nt: TGTGCCACCAGCACAGACAGGGGAACCTACGAGCAGTACTTC
v_call: TRBV7-3; j_call: TRBJ2-1; clone_size: many; d_call: -; cdr3_aa: CASSTAGHPSDEQFF; cdr3_nt: TGTGCCAGCAGCACCGCAGGTCACCCGTCGGATGAGCAGTTCTTC
v_call: TRBV5-8; j_call: TRBJ1-2; clone_size: -; d_call: -; cdr3_aa: CASSPRRLGYTF; cdr3_nt: TGTGCCAGCAGCCCCCGGAGGTTAGGCTACACCTTC
v_call: TRBV20-1; j_call: TRBJ1-2; clone_size: few; d_call: -; cdr3_aa: CSARGDTARGYTF; cdr3_nt: TGCAGTGCTAGAGGGGACACCGCGAGGGGCTACACCTTC
v_call: TRBV3-1; j_call: TRBJ2-1; clone_size: -; d_call: -; cdr3_aa: CASSRGFYNEQFF; cdr3_nt: TGTGCCAGCAGTCGCGGGTTCTACAATGAGCAGTTCTTC
v_call: TRBV5-1; j_call: TRBJ2-7; clone_size: -; d_call: TRBD2; cdr3_aa: CASSSVLAGSYEQYF; cdr3_nt: TGCGCCAGCAGCTCGGTTCTAGCGGGGTCCTACGAGCAGTACTTC
v_call: TRBV29-1; j_call: TRBJ1-1; clone_size: many; d_call: TRBD1; cdr3_aa: CSGAGQSNTEAFF; cdr3_nt: TGCAGCGGGGCGGGACAGTCGAACACTGAAGCTTTCTTT
v_call: TRBV5-1; j_call: TRBJ2-7; clone_size: few; d_call: -; cdr3_aa: CASSFEQNHEQYF; cdr3_nt: TGCGCCAGCAGCTTCGAACAGAACCACGAGCAGTACTTC
v_call: TRBV5-1; j_call: TRBJ1-5; clone_size: few; d_call: -; cdr3_aa: CASRGTPVERPQHF; cdr3_nt: TGCGCCAGCCGGGGGACGCCGGTGGAACGTCCCCAGCATTTT
v_call: TRBV28; j_call: TRBJ2-1; clone_size: many; d_call: TRBD2; cdr3_aa: CASSFLAGGDNEQFF; cdr3_nt: TGTGCCAGCAGTTTTCTAGCGGGAGGGGACAATGAGCAGTTCTTC
v_call: TRBV29-1; j_call: TRBJ2-3; clone_size: -; d_call: TRBD2; cdr3_aa: CSVEEGAGGRTDTQYF; cdr3_nt: TGCAGCGTTGAAGAGGGAGCGGGAGGCCGCACAGATACGCAGTATTTT
v_call: TRBV7-9; j_call: TRBJ1-1; clone_size: -; d_call: TRBD1; cdr3_aa: CASSWDRNLYTEAFF; cdr3_nt: TGTGCCAGCAGCTGGGACAGAAACCTCTACACTGAAGCTTTCTTT
v_call: TRBV6-6; j_call: TRBJ2-7; clone_size: few; d_call: -; cdr3_aa: CASSYSALSYEQYF; cdr3_nt: TGTGCCAGCAGTTACTCAGCTTTAAGTTACGAGCAGTACTTC
v_call: TRBV12-3/TRBV12-4; j_call: TRBJ2-1; clone_size: -; d_call: TRBD2; cdr3_aa: CASSPSGRRYNEQFF; cdr3_nt: TGTGCCAGCAGTCCTAGCGGGAGGCGCTACAATGAGCAGTTCTTC
v_call: TRBV14; j_call: TRBJ2-7; clone_size: -; d_call: -; cdr3_aa: CASRGGGHYEQYF; cdr3_nt: TGTGCCAGCCGAGGGGGAGGCCACTACGAGCAGTACTTC
v_call: TRBV19; j_call: TRBJ2-1; clone_size: few; d_call: -; cdr3_aa: CASSIGPTSNEQFF; cdr3_nt: TGTGCCAGTAGTATTGGCCCAACCAGCAATGAGCAGTTCTTC
v_call: TRBV20-1; j_call: TRBJ2-3; clone_size: -; d_call: -; cdr3_aa: CSARSRSAVEDTQYF; cdr3_nt: TGCAGTGCGCGTTCCCGGAGCGCGGTAGAGGATACGCAGTATTTT
v_call: TRBV6-2/TRBV6-3; j_call: TRBJ2-1; clone_size: few; d_call: TRBD2; cdr3_aa: CASRAGGSYNEQFF; cdr3_nt: TGTGCCAGTAGAGCGGGAGGCTCCTACAATGAGCAGTTCTTC